This TCR beta chain was sequenced during a study of CD8 T cells in ankylosing spondylitis. Study-wide results and caveats: Relatively scarce in peripheral blood, disease-linked clones were CD8+. Matched synovial fluid from ankylosing spondylitis patients was reported to be enriched for disease-linked clones.

Using quantitative 5'-RACE with molecular barcodes, the authors made TCR beta libraries. MiXCR was run by TCRdb on the 5' RACE reads, yielding one entry per CDR3 protein. The sample lists approximately 200,000 distinct CDR3 sequences, about 13% occurring once. V was clipped by 3 bases and J by 3 bases, with 9 bases between them. CDR3 length: 14 residues. Concerning this clonotype itself: Its antigen is not known.

The TCR comes from a male donor with ankylosing spondylitis or in good health (not recorded which). Sequencing was done on a sample of blood, either unsorted or a sorted T cell fraction (not recorded which). The genes are TRBV12-3 or TRBV12-4 and TRBJ1-3; D remains ambiguous. Here the CDR3 DNA reads TGTGCCAGCAGTTTTGAGGACTTTGGAAACACCATATATTTT. Its translation: CASSFEDFGNTIYF.